A selection of T cell receptor beta chains follows, all from one sample in a study of spatial heterogeneity in lung cancer. One entry per CDR3 protein, called by TCRdb with MiXCR from the 5' RACE reads. The repertoire holds about 94,000 distinct CDR3 sequences, with approximately 19% as singletons. Material: PBMCs, obtained at follow-up. The receptors were sampled from a male donor with early-stage non-small cell lung cancer. The CDR3 runs from the conserved cysteine through the conserved F or W. A D gene is named only where the DNA matches it firmly. Not every row has a clone size; where given, it reads once, few, many or a size class.

TRBV7-9	few	TRBJ2-2	TRBD2	TGTGCCAGCAGCTCGGGGGGAACGGCCGGGGAGCTGTTTTTT	CASSSGGTAGELFF
TRBV9	NA	TRBJ2-2	TRBD1	TGTGCCAGCAGCATGGGACAGGGCTTCTCCGGGGAGCTGTTTTTT	CASSMGQGFSGELFF
TRBV6-5	NA	TRBJ2-2	NA	TGTGCCAGCAGTTACGGGACCCAAACCGGGGAGCTGTTTTTT	CASSYGTQTGELFF
TRBV5-5	few	TRBJ2-5	NA	TGTGCCAGCAGGAGGGAAATATCGGCGCGATCGGAGACCCAGTACTTC	CASRREISARSETQYF
TRBV20-1	NA	TRBJ2-1	TRBD1	TGCAGTGCTTCAATTCAGGGGGCTAACAATGAGCAGTTCTTC	CSASIQGANNEQFF
TRBV20-1	NA	TRBJ2-3	NA	TGCAGTGCTAGTGGCCGGGGAGCCAGAGATACGCAGTATTTT	CSASGRGARDTQYF
TRBV30	NA	TRBJ1-6	NA	TGTGCCTGGAGTGTGGGCCAGGGTTATTCACCCCTCCACTTT	CAWSVGQGYSPLHF
TRBV12-3/TRBV12-4	few	TRBJ1-5	TRBD1	TGTGCCAGCAGTCGGACAGGTAGCCAGCCCCAGCATTTT	CASSRTGSQPQHF
TRBV29-1	few	TRBJ1-2	NA	TGCAGCGTTGAAGAGACTTCGGGCTACACCTTC	CSVEETSGYTF
TRBV7-2	NA	TRBJ2-1	NA	TGTGCCAGCAGCTCCGAAGGTACCGATGAGCAGTTCTTC	CASSSEGTDEQFF
TRBV4-1	NA	TRBJ2-7	NA	TGCGCCAGCGCGATCGGACAGACCTACGAGCAGTACTTC	CASAIGQTYEQYF
TRBV7-9	NA	TRBJ1-1	TRBD1	TGTGCCAGCAGCTTAGGGACAGGGCGAGCTTTCTTT	CASSLGTGRAFF
TRBV2	NA	TRBJ1-2	TRBD1	TGTGCCAGCGAAAAACCCACAGGGGGCGCGGAAGGCTACACCTTC	CASEKPTGGAEGYTF
TRBV20-1	few	TRBJ2-7	NA	TGCAGTGCTAGAGATCGGGCGGGGACCTACGAGCAGTACTTC	CSARDRAGTYEQYF
TRBV7-2	NA	TRBJ1-5	TRBD1	TGTGCCAGCAGCCCACAGGGGGCGAATCAGCCCCAGCATTTT	CASSPQGANQPQHF
TRBV5-6	NA	TRBJ2-7	NA	TGTGCCAGCAGCTTGTTAGATCCCAGGGACGAGCAGTACTTC	CASSLLDPRDEQYF
TRBV5-1	NA	TRBJ1-1	NA	TGCGCCAGCAGCCCCAGTTCCCTGAACACTGAAGCTTTCTTT	CASSPSSLNTEAFF
TRBV11-1	NA	TRBJ2-1	NA	TGTGCCAGCAGCTTACAGCGGTCTAGCTCCTACAATGAGCAGTTCTTC	CASSLQRSSSYNEQFF
TRBV21-1	many	TRBJ1-6	NA	TGTGCCAGCAGCGCAAGCCAGTCTTCAGCGGGTTCACCCCTCCACTTT	CASSASQSSAGSPLHF
TRBV7-2	NA	TRBJ1-4	NA	TGTGCCAGCAGCTTAGGAGGGCCTGGTAATGAAAAACTGTTTTTT	CASSLGGPGNEKLFF
TRBV25-1	NA	TRBJ1-6	NA	TGTGCCAGCAGTGAAGGGCAGGGGTATTCACCCCTCCACTTT	CASSEGQGYSPLHF
TRBV5-5	few	TRBJ2-4	NA	TGTGCCAGCAGTGACTCAGCTAGCCGTATGGGAAACATTCAGTACTTC	CASSDSASRMGNIQYF
TRBV24-1	NA	TRBJ2-1	NA	TGTGCCACCAGTGATTCGGTTGGGTCCTACAATGAGCAGTTCTTC	CATSDSVGSYNEQFF
TRBV11-2	NA	TRBJ1-2	NA	TGTGCCAGCAGCTTTAACAGGAACGGCTACACCTTC	CASSFNRNGYTF
TRBV30	NA	TRBJ2-1	NA	TGTGCCTGGAGTGTATCGGGGACTCCGGGCGATGAGCAGTTCTTC	CAWSVSGTPGDEQFF
TRBV18	NA	TRBJ2-6	NA	TGTGCCAGCTCACCCCAGGGGAGCTCTGGGGCCAACGTCCTGACTTTC	CASSPQGSSGANVLTF
TRBV5-6	few	TRBJ2-7	TRBD2	TGTGCCAGCAGCCCCGGGACTAGCACGAACGAGCAGTACTTC	CASSPGTSTNEQYF
TRBV7-6	NA	TRBJ1-5	TRBD1	TGTGCCAGCAGCCGCGGGACAGTCAAAAATCAGCCCCAGCATTTT	CASSRGTVKNQPQHF
TRBV30	NA	TRBJ2-3	NA	TGTGCCTGGAGTCTCCCCCCAGATACGCAGTATTTT	CAWSLPPDTQYF
TRBV7-3	few	TRBJ1-1	TRBD1	TGTGCCAGCAGCGAGAGACAGGGGCTGACTGAAGCTTTCTTT	CASSERQGLTEAFF
TRBV19	few	TRBJ1-5	TRBD1	TGTGCCAGTAGTATTGGCGGGACAGGCCATCAGCCCCAGCATTTT	CASSIGGTGHQPQHF
TRBV25-1	few	TRBJ2-3	NA	TGTGCCAGCAGTGCCGGGCAGGGGATTATGGATACGCAGTATTTT	CASSAGQGIMDTQYF
TRBV12-3/TRBV12-4	few	TRBJ1-1	NA	TGTGCCAGCAGTCAAGTCCCGGCGGACGAAGCTTTCTTT	CASSQVPADEAFF
TRBV6-1	many	TRBJ2-1	TRBD1	TGTGCCAGCAGTGATTTAGAATTCGGGACAGGGGGCAAGGATGAGCAGTTCTTC	CASSDLEFGTGGKDEQFF
TRBV24-1	few	TRBJ1-1	NA	TGTGCCACCAGTGGAGGAGACTGGGAAGCTTTCTTT	CATSGGDWEAFF
TRBV6-1	NA	TRBJ2-5	NA	TGTGCCAGCAGTGGGGGACGGTTGGTGACGGAGACCCAGTACTTC	CASSGGRLVTETQYF
TRBV7-9	many	TRBJ1-2	TRBD1	TGTGCCAGCAGCCCTGGGACAGGGAAGGGAGTAGGGTATGGCTACACCTTC	CASSPGTGKGVGYGYTF
TRBV15	NA	TRBJ2-6	NA	TGTGCCACCAGCAGAGGGGGGGCCTCCGGGCCCAACGTCCTGACTTTC	CATSRGGASGPNVLTF
TRBV2	NA	TRBJ2-3	NA	TGTGCCAGCGAACAGCGGTGGATCCTAGATACGCAGTATTTT	CASEQRWILDTQYF
TRBV7-2	NA	TRBJ1-2	TRBD1	TGTGCCAGCAGCACGTCCGGGACAGGGTACTATGGCTACACCTTC	CASSTSGTGYYGYTF
TRBV12-5	few	TRBJ1-1	NA	TGTGCTAGTGCCTCCTCCGGGGGATATGAAGCTTTCTTT	CASASSGGYEAFF
TRBV11-2	NA	TRBJ2-2	TRBD1	TGTGCCAGCAGCCTCACAGGGGTTGGCACCGGGGAGCTGTTTTTT	CASSLTGVGTGELFF
TRBV12-3/TRBV12-4	many	TRBJ1-4	NA	TGTGCCAGCAGTTTAATGGGTGACAAAGGCGAAAAACTGTTTTTT	CASSLMGDKGEKLFF
TRBV24-1	NA	TRBJ2-6	NA	TGTGCCACCAGTGGGACAGCGGGTCCCTCTGGGGCCAACGTCCTGACTTTC	CATSGTAGPSGANVLTF
TRBV5-1	NA	TRBJ2-3	TRBD1	TGCGCCAGCAGCTTACAGGGGGAAGTAGTAGCGGATACGCAGTATTTT	CASSLQGEVVADTQYF
TRBV10-3	NA	TRBJ2-1	TRBD1	TGTGCCATCAGACAGGGGTCCCCCAATGAGCAGTTCTTC	CAIRQGSPNEQFF
TRBV30	NA	TRBJ2-7	NA	TGTGCCTGGATGGGGTCTAGCTCCTACGAGCAGTACTTC	CAWMGSSSYEQYF